One sample yielded the 30 T cell receptor beta chains listed below, sequenced in a study of T cells expressing NK-cell markers. TCRdb re-called the 5' RACE reads and shows each CDR3 protein once, DNA omitted. This sample contains 500,000 to 600,000 distinct CDR3 sequences. Sequencing was carried out using blood T cells: a sorted CD56 or NKG2C T cell subset, CD4+ or CD8+ T cells, or bulk PBMC T cells (not recorded which). Receptor source: a man between 18 and 29 years old in good health.

The rearrangement links TRBV29-1 to TRBJ2-1; the D gene TCRdb calls, TRBD1, cannot be checked with no DNA. CDR3 length: 14 amino acids. The germline gives CDR1 SQVTM, CDR2 ANQGSEA. CDR3: CSVAQGAGRNEQFF.

V is TRBV20-1 and J is TRBJ2-2; with no DNA, the TCRdb D assignment of TRBD2 cannot be verified. The CDR3 covers 19 residues. The germline CDR1 and CDR2 sequences are DFQATT and SNEGSKA (reference sequence). CDR3 residues: CSATGQGGLAGMNTGELFF.

This rearrangement joins TRBV5-1 to TRBJ2-1; checking the TCRdb D call of TRBD2 is not possible without DNA. Germline V gene sequence: CDR1 SGHRS, CDR2 YFSETQ. CDR3 length: 13 residues. The CDR3 sequence is CASAEALSNEQFF.

The chain joins TRBV12-3 or TRBV12-4 to TRBJ1-1. CDR3 size: 19 residues. The CDR3 spells CASSLGYILGDLMGTEAFF.

The chain has TRBV2 and TRBJ2-4; as DNA is missing, the TRBD2 call by TCRdb cannot be tested. This CDR3 has 16 amino acids. Germline assignment: CDR1 SNHLY and CDR2 FYNNEI. CDR3 sequence reads: CASSEALAGGPNIQYF.

This rearrangement joins TRBV7-2 to TRBJ2-3. The CDR3 length is 14 residues. CDR1 is SGHTA and CDR2 is FQGNSA in the germline V gene. Here the CDR3 reads CASSNIRPADTQYF. The full variable domain, completed using reference TRBV7-2 and TRBJ2-3, is GAGVSQSPSNKVTEKGKDVELRCDPISGHTALYWYRQSLGQGLEFLIYFQGNSAPDKSGLPSDRFSAERTGGSVSTLTIQRTQQEDSAVYLCASSNIRPADTQYFGPGTRLTVL.

This chain uses TRBV4-2 with TRBJ2-1. In germline, CDR1 is LGHNA, CDR2 YNFKEQ. The CDR3 contains 13 residues. CDR3 residues: CASSQADSNEQFF.

This chain uses TRBV15 with TRBJ2-1; TCRdb's D call of TRBD2 is untestable without DNA. The CDR3 extends over 17 amino acids. Germline-derived CDR1 and CDR2 are LNHNV and YYDKDF (reference sequence). The CDR3 loop is CATSRGSGASSYNEQFF.

This chain links TRBV5-1 with TRBJ2-3; TCRdb's D call, TRBD2, is unchecked because there is no DNA. CDR1 and CDR2 (germline): SGHRS, YFSETQ. The CDR3 covers 19 residues. The chain's CDR3 is CASSLDLASGSRMPDTQYF.

The genes are TRBV7-2 and TRBJ2-3; the D gene TCRdb calls, TRBD2, cannot be checked with no DNA. This CDR3 contains 17 residues. CDR1 and CDR2 from the germline V gene are SGHTA and FQGNSA. CDR3 region: CASSSRRSGRAVDTQYF.

The V and J genes are TRBV12-3 or TRBV12-4 and TRBJ2-2. The CDR3 totals 15 residues. CDR3: CASGLAGVDTGELFF.

V usage is TRBV20-1 and J usage is TRBJ2-7; the TRBD2 assignment by TCRdb is unverifiable without DNA. The germline gives CDR1 DFQATT, CDR2 SNEGSKA (reference sequence). This CDR3 comprises 15 residues. CDR3 in amino acids: CSARTPGLAGHEQYF.

This rearrangement joins TRBV9 to TRBJ2-1; the D call from TCRdb, TRBD2, cannot be confirmed without DNA. Germline CDR1 SGDLS, CDR2 YYNGEE. The CDR3 consists of 16 residues. CDR3 sequence: CASSPERELSYNEQFF.

The chain joins TRBV24-1 to TRBJ1-3; TCRdb's D call, TRBD1, is unchecked because there is no DNA. The CDR3 loop spans 13 amino acids. The germline V gene has CDR1 KGHDR and CDR2 SFDVKD. The CDR3 reads CATSESGTNTIYF.

The rearrangement uses TRBV2 and TRBJ2-1; TCRdb gives TRBD2 as the D gene, but with no DNA this cannot be confirmed. Looked up from germline, CDR1 is SNHLY and CDR2 is FYNNEI. The CDR3 is 13 residues long. The CDR3 here is CASIRASGSRLFF.

CDR3 sequence reads: CASSEDSRSNQPQHF. The V call is TRBV6-1, the J call TRBJ1-5. Germline CDR1 is MNHNS and CDR2 is SASEGT. This CDR3 has 15 amino acids.

The chain uses TRBV14 and TRBJ1-2; TCRdb reports TRBD1, a call that lacks DNA to check it against. The germline gives CDR1 SGHDN, CDR2 FVKESK. The CDR3 contains 13 residues. The CDR3 protein is CASTTGTGYGYTF.

The chain joins TRBV5-1 to TRBJ2-3; TCRdb's D call, TRBD1, is unchecked because there is no DNA. Germline values: CDR1 SGHRS, CDR2 YFSETQ. This CDR3 comprises 16 residues. This chain's CDR3 is CASSTTGTNRPDTQYF.

The chain carries TRBV7-9 and TRBJ2-7; absent DNA, TCRdb's TRBD1 call cannot be checked. This CDR3 has 12 residues. Per germline, CDR1 SEHNR and CDR2 FQNEAQ (reference sequence). The CDR3: CASSSERGVQYF.

The rearrangement uses TRBV6-1 and TRBJ1-2; lacking DNA, the TRBD1 call made by TCRdb goes unchecked. Germline V gives CDR1 MNHNS, CDR2 SASEGT. The CDR3 has 15 amino acids. CDR3 sequence: CASSEGQGGGYGYTF.

The genes are TRBV18 and TRBJ2-7; TCRdb proposes TRBD2, but this gene call is untestable without DNA. The length of the CDR3 is 18 residues. Per germline, CDR1 KGHSH and CDR2 LQKENI. CDR3 region: CASSGLSKEAGGTYEQYF. Filled out from reference TRBV18 and TRBJ2-7, the complete variable domain reads NAGVMQNPRHLVRRRGQEARLRCSPMKGHSHVYWYRQLPEEGLKFMVYLQKENIIDESGMPKERFSAEFPKEGPSILRIQQVVRGDSAAYFCASSGLSKEAGGTYEQYFGPGTRLTVT.

The V gene is TRBV20-1, the J gene TRBJ2-3; TCRdb returns TRBD2, unconfirmable since there is no DNA. CDR1 is DFQATT and CDR2 is SNEGSKA in the germline V gene (reference sequence). This CDR3 contains 17 residues. The CDR3 sequence is CSASSSAGGVRTDTQYF.

This chain uses TRBV28 with TRBJ1-4; TCRdb lists TRBD1, though no DNA is available to test this call. There are 16 residues in the CDR3. Germline-derived CDR1 and CDR2 are MDHEN and SYDVKM. The CDR3 region is CASSPHTQGTNEKLFF. The full variable domain, with the rest looked up from reference TRBV28 and TRBJ1-4, is DVKVTQSSRYLVKRTGEKVFLECVQDMDHENMFWYRQDPGLGLRLIYFSYDVKMKEKGDIPEGYSVSREKKERFSLILESASTNQTSMYLCASSPHTQGTNEKLFFGSGTQLSVL.

The chain couples TRBV7-2 to TRBJ2-3; TCRdb gives TRBD2 as the D gene, but with no DNA this cannot be confirmed. The V gene's germline CDR1 is SGHTA and CDR2 FQGNSA. This CDR3 comprises 16 residues. CDR3 residues: CASSQRLAGPTDTQYF.

The V and J genes are TRBV7-2 and TRBJ2-1. Germline CDR1 reads SGHTA; CDR2 reads FQGNSA. The CDR3 totals 15 residues. The CDR3 is CASSLGRRHYNEQFF.

The chain has TRBV12-3 or TRBV12-4 and TRBJ1-1; TCRdb picks TRBD1, but there is no DNA to check that call. The CDR3 sequence is 16 residues long. The CDR3 loop is CASSSWAGGEGTEAFF.

The gene calls are TRBV29-1 and TRBJ2-3; TCRdb designates TRBD1, a call that cannot be tested without DNA. The CDR3 runs 15 residues. The germline V gene has CDR1 SQVTM and CDR2 ANQGSEA. The CDR3 here is CSVPQGTLSTDTQYF.

The gene calls are TRBV18 and TRBJ2-3; TCRdb's D call, TRBD1, is unchecked because there is no DNA. The CDR3 runs 18 residues. The germline CDR1 and CDR2 sequences are KGHSH and LQKENI. The CDR3 protein is CASSPRLGHQTSTDTQYF. Looking up the rest from reference TRBV18 and TRBJ2-3 gives the full variable domain: NAGVMQNPRHLVRRRGQEARLRCSPMKGHSHVYWYRQLPEEGLKFMVYLQKENIIDESGMPKERFSAEFPKEGPSILRIQQVVRGDSAAYFCASSPRLGHQTSTDTQYFGPGTRLTVL.

The chain joins TRBV12-3 or TRBV12-4 to TRBJ2-1. The CDR3 loop spans 11 amino acids. The CDR3 spells CASSFGDEQFF.

The V call is TRBV21-1, the J call TRBJ2-7; no DNA is available, so the TRBD1 call from TCRdb remains unchecked. TRBV21-1 is a pseudogene segment. CDR3 length: 16 amino acids. The CDR3 sequence is CANRLPGTELAYEQYF.